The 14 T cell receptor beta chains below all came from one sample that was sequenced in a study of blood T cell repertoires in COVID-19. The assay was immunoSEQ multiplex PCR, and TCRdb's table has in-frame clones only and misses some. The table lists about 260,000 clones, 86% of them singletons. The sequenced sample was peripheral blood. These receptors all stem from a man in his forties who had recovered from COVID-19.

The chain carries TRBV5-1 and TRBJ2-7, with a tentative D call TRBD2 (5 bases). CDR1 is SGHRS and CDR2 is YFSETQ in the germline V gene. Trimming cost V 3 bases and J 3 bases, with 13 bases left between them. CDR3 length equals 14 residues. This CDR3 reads CASSYGGAVYEQYF. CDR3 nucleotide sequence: TGCGCCAGCAGCTATGGAGGAGCGGTCTACGAGCAGTACTTC.

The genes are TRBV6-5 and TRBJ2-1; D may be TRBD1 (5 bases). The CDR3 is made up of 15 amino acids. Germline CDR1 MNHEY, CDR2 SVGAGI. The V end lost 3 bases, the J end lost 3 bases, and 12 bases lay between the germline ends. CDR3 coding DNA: TGTGCCAGCAGTTATAAGGCAGGGATCTACAATGAGCAGTTCTTC. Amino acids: CASSYKAGIYNEQFF.

In DNA, the CDR3 is TGCGCCAGCAGCTTCCCCAACGATAGCGGGAGAGTGTCCGGGGAGCTGTTTTTT. Protein sequence: CASSFPNDSGRVSGELFF. This chain joins TRBV5-1 and TRBJ2-2; 9 bases match TRBD2. Per germline, CDR1 SGHRS and CDR2 YFSETQ. CDR3 length: 18 residues. V shed 2 bases, J shed 6 bases, and the junction held 14 bases outside the gene matches.

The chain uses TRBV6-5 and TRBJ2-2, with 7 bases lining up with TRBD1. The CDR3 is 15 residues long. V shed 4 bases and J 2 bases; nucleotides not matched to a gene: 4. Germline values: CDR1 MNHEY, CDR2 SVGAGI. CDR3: CASSLTGTNTGELFF. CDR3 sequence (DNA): TGTGCCAGCAGTTTGACAGGGACCAACACCGGGGAGCTGTTTTTT.

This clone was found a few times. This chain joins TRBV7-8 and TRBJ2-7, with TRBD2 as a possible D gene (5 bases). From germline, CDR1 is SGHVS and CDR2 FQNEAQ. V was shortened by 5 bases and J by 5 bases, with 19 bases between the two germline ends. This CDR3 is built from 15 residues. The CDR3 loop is CASSRTPKTVDEQYF. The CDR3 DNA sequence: TGTGCCAGCAGCCGGACTCCCAAAACGGTCGACGAGCAGTACTTC.

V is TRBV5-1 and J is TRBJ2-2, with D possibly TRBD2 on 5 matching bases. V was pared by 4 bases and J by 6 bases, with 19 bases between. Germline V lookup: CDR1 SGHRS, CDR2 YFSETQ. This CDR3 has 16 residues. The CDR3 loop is CASSRKRADAPGELFF. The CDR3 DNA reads TGCGCCAGCAGCCGGAAACGAGCGGATGCACCCGGGGAGCTGTTTTTT.

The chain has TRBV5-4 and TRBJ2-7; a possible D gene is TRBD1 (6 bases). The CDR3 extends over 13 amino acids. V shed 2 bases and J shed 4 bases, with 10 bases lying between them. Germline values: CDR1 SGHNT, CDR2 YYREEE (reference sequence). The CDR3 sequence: CASSFLQGYEQYF. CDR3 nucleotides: TGTGCCAGCAGCTTCTTACAGGGTTACGAGCAGTACTTC.

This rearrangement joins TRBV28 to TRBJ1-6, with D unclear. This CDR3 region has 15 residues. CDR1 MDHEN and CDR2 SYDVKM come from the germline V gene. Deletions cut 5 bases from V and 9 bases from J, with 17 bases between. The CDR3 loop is CASSRRIGNSSPLHF. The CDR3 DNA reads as TGTGCCAGCAGTCGCCGAATCGGGAATTCTTCACCCCTCCACTTT.

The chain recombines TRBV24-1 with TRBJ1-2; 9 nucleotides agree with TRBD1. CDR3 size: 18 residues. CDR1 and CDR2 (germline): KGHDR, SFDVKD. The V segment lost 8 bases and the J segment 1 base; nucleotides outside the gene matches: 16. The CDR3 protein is CATTPPGTGWRFNYGYTF. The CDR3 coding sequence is TGTGCCACCACTCCACCCGGGACAGGGTGGCGATTTAACTATGGCTACACCTTC.

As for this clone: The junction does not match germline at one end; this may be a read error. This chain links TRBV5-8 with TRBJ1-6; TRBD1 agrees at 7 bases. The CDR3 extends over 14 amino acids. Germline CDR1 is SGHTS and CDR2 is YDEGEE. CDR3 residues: CASSAGQPNSPLHF. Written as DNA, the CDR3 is TGTGCCAGCAGCGCGGGACAGCCCAATTCCCCCCTCCACTTT.

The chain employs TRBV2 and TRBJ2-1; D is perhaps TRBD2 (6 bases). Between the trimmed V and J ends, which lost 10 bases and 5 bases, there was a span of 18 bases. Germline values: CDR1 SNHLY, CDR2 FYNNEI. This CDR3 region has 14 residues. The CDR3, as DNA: TGTGCCAACCCGACTAGGGGCCTTGACAATGAGCAGTTCTTC. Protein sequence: CANPTRGLDNEQFF.

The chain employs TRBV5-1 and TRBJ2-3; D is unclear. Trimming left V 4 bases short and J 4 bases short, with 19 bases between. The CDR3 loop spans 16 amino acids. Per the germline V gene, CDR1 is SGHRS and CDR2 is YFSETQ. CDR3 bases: TGCGCCAGCAGCCAAGCCGATCACGCCGCCGCAGATACGCAGTATTTT. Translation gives CASSQADHAAADTQYF.

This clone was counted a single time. CDR3 sequence: CASSLRQNTYEQYF. CDR3 DNA: TGTGCCAGCAGTCTTAGACAGAACACCTACGAGCAGTACTTC. This chain joins TRBV27 and TRBJ2-7, with D perhaps TRBD1 (5 bases). The CDR3 loop spans 14 amino acids. From germline, CDR1 is MNHEY and CDR2 SMNVEV (reference sequence). Trimming shortened V by 5 bases and J by 2 bases, and 13 bases separated the two germline ends.

Here the CDR3 DNA reads TGTGCCAGCAGCGCACTGGTAGCGCAGAGCTCTGGGGCCAACGTCCTGACTTTC. Its protein product is CASSALVAQSSGANVLTF. The V gene is TRBV9, the J gene TRBJ2-6, with D possibly matching TRBD2 (5 bases). There are 18 residues in the CDR3. V lost 3 bases to trimming and J lost 0 bases, with 16 bases between them. CDR1 is SGDLS and CDR2 is YYNGEE in the germline V gene.